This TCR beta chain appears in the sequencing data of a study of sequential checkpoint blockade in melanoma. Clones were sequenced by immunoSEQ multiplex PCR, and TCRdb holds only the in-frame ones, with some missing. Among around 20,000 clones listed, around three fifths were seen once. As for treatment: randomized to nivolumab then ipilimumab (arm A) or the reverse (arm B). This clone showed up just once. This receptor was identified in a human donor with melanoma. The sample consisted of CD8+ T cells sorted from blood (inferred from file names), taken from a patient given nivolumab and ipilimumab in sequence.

CDR3 sequence: CASGQGGNQPQHF. The CDR3 DNA is TGTGCCAGTGGACAGGGAGGCAATCAGCCCCAGCATTTT. The chain employs TRBV27 and TRBJ1-5; 8 bases are shared with TRBD1. CDR3 length: 13 residues. The J segment lost 2 bases and the V segment lost 9 bases, leaving 3 bases of the junction unmatched. Germline V lookup: CDR1 MNHEY, CDR2 SMNVEV (reference sequence).